This entry lists 18 T cell receptor beta chains sequenced from one sample in a study of blood T cell repertoires in COVID-19. The table came from immunoSEQ multiplex PCR; TCRdb's copy has only in-frame clones and leaves some out. The sample holds about 170,000 clones, around 90% seen once. The sequenced sample consisted of peripheral blood. These receptors were taken from a man aged 50-60 years who had recovered from COVID-19.

The V and J genes are TRBV5-4 and TRBJ2-7; D might be TRBD2 (6 bases). Looked up from germline, CDR1 is SGHNT and CDR2 is YYREEE (reference sequence). This CDR3 region has 15 residues. The V end was cut by 1 base, the J end by 2 bases, with 13 bases between. This chain's CDR3 is CASSLKAGPAYEQYF. The CDR3 coding sequence is TGTGCCAGCAGCTTGAAGGCGGGGCCTGCCTACGAGCAGTACTTC.

In this sample, this clone turned up once. The chain uses TRBV7-3 and TRBJ2-1, with a weak D call TRBD1 (6 bases). V was cut by 3 bases and J by 8 bases, with 17 bases left in between. The V gene's germline CDR1 is SGHTA and CDR2 FQGTGA. There are 15 residues in the CDR3. The CDR3 DNA reads TGTGCCAGCAGCTTTGAAGGGGGTGGTTGGTATGAGCAGTTCTTC. Translation: CASSFEGGGWYEQFF.

The genes are TRBV7-2 and TRBJ2-1, with 8 bases matching TRBD2. With V trimmed by 5 bases and J by 8 bases, 8 bases remained unmatched. The CDR3 length is 14 residues. From germline, CDR1 is SGHTA and CDR2 FQGNSA. The CDR3 DNA sequence: TGTGCCAGCAGCCGCGGGACTAGTGATCATGAGCAGTTCTTC. Amino acids: CASSRGTSDHEQFF.

The rearrangement links TRBV5-8 to TRBJ1-1; tentatively, D is TRBD1 (5 bases). CDR3 length: 13 amino acids. V lost 5 bases to trimming and J lost 5 bases, with 13 bases between them. Germline CDR1 and CDR2: SGHTS and YDEGEE. The CDR3 sequence is CASSFRVGTEAFF. The CDR3 bases are TGTGCCAGCAGTTTCAGGGTTGGGACTGAAGCTTTCTTT.

In nucleotides, the CDR3 is TGTGCCAGCTCACCGCCCACTAGCGGGAGGGCTAAAAATGAGCAGTTCTTC. This codes for CASSPPTSGRAKNEQFF. This chain uses TRBV18 with TRBJ2-1, with 13 bases identical to TRBD2. V lost 3 bases and J lost 7; bases outside the gene matches: 9. The CDR3 spans 17 residues. Germline V CDR1 and CDR2: KGHSH, LQKENI.

V gene TRBV5-5 combines with J gene TRBJ2-3; TRBD1 matches at 8 bases. The trim removed 4 bases at V and 3 bases at J, leaving 7 bases unmatched. CDR3 length: 15 residues. Germline V gene data show CDR1 as SGHKS and CDR2 as YYEKEE (reference sequence). CDR3 coding DNA: TGTGCCAGCAGCGCCGGACAGGGAGTAACAGATACGCAGTATTTT. This gives the protein CASSAGQGVTDTQYF.

The chain uses TRBV19 and TRBJ2-7, with D possibly TRBD2 on 6 matching bases. The CDR3 is made up of 14 amino acids. V gave up 7 bases and J gave up 3 bases, with 16 bases separating them. Germline V gives CDR1 LNHDA, CDR2 SQIVND (reference sequence). The CDR3 reads CASNRAGRDYEQYF. The CDR3 bases are TGTGCCAGTAATCGTGCGGGACGTGACTACGAGCAGTACTTC.

The chain employs TRBV3-1 (or the pseudogene TRBV3-2) and TRBJ1-3; 7 bases are a match to TRBD1. Germline CDR1 is LGHDT and CDR2 is YNNKEL (reference sequence). The ends lost 4 bases at V and 0 bases at J; junction bases unmatched: 0. The CDR3 extends over 14 amino acids. The CDR3 DNA sequence: TGTGCCAGCAGCCGACAGGGCTCTGGAAACACCATATATTTT. This encodes CASSRQGSGNTIYF.

This chain links TRBV5-1 with TRBJ2-3; 8 bases fit TRBD1. V shed 4 bases, J shed 1 base, and the junction held 2 bases outside the gene matches. The CDR3 extends over 14 amino acids. The germline V gene has CDR1 SGHRS and CDR2 YFSETQ. CDR3 region: CASSGTGRTDTQYF. In DNA form, the CDR3 reads TGCGCCAGCAGCGGGACAGGCCGCACAGATACGCAGTATTTT.

The chain couples TRBV7-9 to TRBJ2-7; 13 positions agree with TRBD2. The CDR3 is 19 residues long. In germline, CDR1 is SEHNR, CDR2 FQNEAQ (reference sequence). V was clipped by 5 bases and J by 0 bases; unmatched bases: 13. This chain's CDR3 is CASSDSPGLAGSSSYEQYF. The CDR3 coding sequence is TGTGCCAGCAGCGATTCACCGGGACTAGCGGGGTCCAGCTCCTACGAGCAGTACTTC.

The chain uses TRBV10-2 and TRBJ2-5; 7 nucleotides match TRBD1. V lost 6 bases, J lost 9 bases, and 10 bases stayed unmatched. CDR1 is WSHSY and CDR2 is SAAADI in the germline V gene. The CDR3 runs to 13 residues. CDR3 sequence: CASRAGTVEPQYF. The CDR3 coding sequence is TGCGCCAGCAGAGCCGGGACAGTTGAACCCCAGTACTTC.

The genes are TRBV5-1 and TRBJ2-7; 7 bases agree with TRBD2. The CDR3 runs 14 residues. Germline V gene sequence: CDR1 SGHRS, CDR2 YFSETQ. Trimming removed 5 bases from V and 2 bases from J; junction bases left unmatched: 7. CDR3 bases: TGCGCCAGCAGGGGGAGGGAAGGGGCCTACGAGCAGTACTTC. This gives the protein CASRGREGAYEQYF.

The chain couples TRBV7-3 to TRBJ1-3; D call uncertain. This CDR3 region has 15 residues. Deletions cut 2 bases from V and 0 bases from J, with 8 bases between. Per the germline V gene, CDR1 is SGHTA and CDR2 is FQGTGA. The CDR3 region has the DNA TGTGCCAGCAGCTTAGAGGGCTCCTCTGGAAACACCATATATTTT. Translating gives CASSLEGSSGNTIYF.

The chain recombines TRBV9 with TRBJ2-5, with TRBD2 matching 9 bases. V gave up 0 bases and J gave up 4 bases; unmatched junction bases: 7. This CDR3 is 16 amino acids long. Germline loops: CDR1 SGDLS, CDR2 YYNGEE. The CDR3 is CASSVEGGRAGETQYF. The CDR3 bases are TGTGCCAGCAGCGTAGAAGGCGGGAGGGCCGGAGAGACCCAGTACTTC.

The J gene is TRBJ1-6, the V gene TRBV2; 7 bases agree with TRBD1. V shed 4 bases and J 10 bases; nucleotides not matched to a gene: 13. Germline values: CDR1 SNHLY, CDR2 FYNNEI. This CDR3 is built from 16 residues. CDR3 sequence reads: CASSADRERLNSPLHF. The CDR3 region has the DNA TGTGCCAGCAGTGCCGACAGGGAGCGTTTGAACTCACCCCTCCACTTT.

The chain links TRBV5-1 to TRBJ1-1; TRBD1 matches at 11 bases. The CDR3 extends over 16 amino acids. With V trimmed by 4 bases and J by 3 bases, 8 bases remained unmatched. The V gene's germline CDR1 is SGHRS and CDR2 YFSETQ. The CDR3 region has the DNA TGCGCCAGCAGCGGGGACAGGGGGGGCGCGGACACTGAAGCTTTCTTT. This codes for CASSGDRGGADTEAFF.

The chain is built from TRBV2 and TRBJ1-3; D remains unclear. Germline loops: CDR1 SNHLY, CDR2 FYNNEI. The CDR3 has 13 amino acids. Trimming removed 3 bases from V and 2 bases from J, with 5 bases in between. The CDR3 loop reads CASSDSPGNTIYF. CDR3 in DNA: TGTGCCAGCAGTGACAGTCCTGGAAACACCATATATTTT.

A few counts support this clone. This chain links TRBV7-8 with TRBJ1-5; D is unclear. Germline-derived CDR1 and CDR2 are SGHVS and FQNEAQ. Between the trimmed V and J ends, which lost 5 bases and 11 bases, there was a span of 16 bases. There are 13 residues in the CDR3. CDR3 protein: CASSRSDLEAQHF. The CDR3 nucleotides are TGTGCCAGCAGCCGAAGTGACCTAGAGGCCCAGCATTTT.